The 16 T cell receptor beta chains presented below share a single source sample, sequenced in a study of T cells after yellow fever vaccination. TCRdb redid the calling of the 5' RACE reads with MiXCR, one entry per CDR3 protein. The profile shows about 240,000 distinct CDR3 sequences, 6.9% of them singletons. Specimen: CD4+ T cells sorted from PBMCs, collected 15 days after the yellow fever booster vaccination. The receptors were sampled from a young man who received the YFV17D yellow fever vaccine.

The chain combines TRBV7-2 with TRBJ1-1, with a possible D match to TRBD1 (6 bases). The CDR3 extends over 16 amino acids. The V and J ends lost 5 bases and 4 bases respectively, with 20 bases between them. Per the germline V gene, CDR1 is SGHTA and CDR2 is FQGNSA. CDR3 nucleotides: TGTGCCAGCAGCCCCTGGGGGGGCAGGGAGGGCACTGAAGCTTTCTTT. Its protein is CASSPWGGREGTEAFF.

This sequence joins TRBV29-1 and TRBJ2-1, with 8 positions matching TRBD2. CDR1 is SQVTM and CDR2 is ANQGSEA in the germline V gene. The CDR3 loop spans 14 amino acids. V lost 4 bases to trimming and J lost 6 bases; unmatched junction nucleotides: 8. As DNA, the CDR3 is TGCAGCGTTGGTTGGACTAGCCATGGCAATGAGCAGTTCTTC. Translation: CSVGWTSHGNEQFF.

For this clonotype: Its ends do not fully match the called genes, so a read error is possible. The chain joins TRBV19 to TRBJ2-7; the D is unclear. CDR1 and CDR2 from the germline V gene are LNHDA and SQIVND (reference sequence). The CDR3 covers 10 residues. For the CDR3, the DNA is TGCGGGTTTCGTGTCTACGAGCAGTACTTC. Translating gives CGFRVYEQYF.

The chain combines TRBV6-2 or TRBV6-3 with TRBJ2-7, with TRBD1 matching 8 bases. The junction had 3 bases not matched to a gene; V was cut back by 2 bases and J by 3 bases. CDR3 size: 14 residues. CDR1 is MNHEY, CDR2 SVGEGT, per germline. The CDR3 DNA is TGTGCCAGCAGTTACGGGACAGGCATCTACGAGCAGTACTTC. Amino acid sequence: CASSYGTGIYEQYF.

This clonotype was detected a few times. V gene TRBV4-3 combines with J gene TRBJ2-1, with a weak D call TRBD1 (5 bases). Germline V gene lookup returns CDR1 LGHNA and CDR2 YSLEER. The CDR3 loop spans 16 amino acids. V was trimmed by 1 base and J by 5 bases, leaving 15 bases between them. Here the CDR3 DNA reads TGCGCCAGCAGCCAAGTACCGGGCCCCAGGGACAATGAGCAGTTCTTC. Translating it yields CASSQVPGPRDNEQFF.

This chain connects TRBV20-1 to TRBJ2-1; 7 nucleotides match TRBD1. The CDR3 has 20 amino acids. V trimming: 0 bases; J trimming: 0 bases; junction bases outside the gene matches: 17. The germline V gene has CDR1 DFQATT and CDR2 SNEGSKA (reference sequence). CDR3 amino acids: CSARDLESQGCASSYNEQFF. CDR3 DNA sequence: TGCAGTGCTAGAGATCTCGAGTCACAGGGGTGCGCGAGCTCCTACAATGAGCAGTTCTTC.

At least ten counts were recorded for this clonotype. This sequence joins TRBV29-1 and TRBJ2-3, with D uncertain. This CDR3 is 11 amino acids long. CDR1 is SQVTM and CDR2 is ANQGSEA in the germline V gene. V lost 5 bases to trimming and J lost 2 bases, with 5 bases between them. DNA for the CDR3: TGCAGCGTTCGTCCCACAGATACGCAGTATTTT. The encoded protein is CSVRPTDTQYF.

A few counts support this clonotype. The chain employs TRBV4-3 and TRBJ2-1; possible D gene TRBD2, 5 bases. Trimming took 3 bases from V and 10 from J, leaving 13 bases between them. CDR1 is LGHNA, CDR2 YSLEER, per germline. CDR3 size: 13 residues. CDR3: CASSHGQRGEQFF. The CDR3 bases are TGCGCCAGCAGCCATGGGCAGAGAGGGGAGCAGTTCTTC.

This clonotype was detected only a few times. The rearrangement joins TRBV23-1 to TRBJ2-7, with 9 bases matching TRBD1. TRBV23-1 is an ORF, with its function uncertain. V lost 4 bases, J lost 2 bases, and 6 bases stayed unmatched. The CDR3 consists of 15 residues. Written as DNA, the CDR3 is TGCGCCAGCAGTCGAGGGACAGGGCCTACCTACGAGCAGTACTTC. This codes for CASSRGTGPTYEQYF.

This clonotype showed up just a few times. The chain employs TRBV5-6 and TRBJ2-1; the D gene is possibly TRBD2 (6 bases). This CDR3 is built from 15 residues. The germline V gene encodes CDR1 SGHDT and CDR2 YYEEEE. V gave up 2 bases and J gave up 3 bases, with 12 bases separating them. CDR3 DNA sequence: TGTGCCAGCAGCTTTCGAATGACTAGCTACAATGAGCAGTTCTTC. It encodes CASSFRMTSYNEQFF.

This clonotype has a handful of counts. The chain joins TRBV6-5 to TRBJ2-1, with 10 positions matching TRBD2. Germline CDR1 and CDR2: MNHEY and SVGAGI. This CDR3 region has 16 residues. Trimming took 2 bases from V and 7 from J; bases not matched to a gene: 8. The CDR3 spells CASSYRPASGGNEQFF. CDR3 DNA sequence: TGTGCCAGCAGTTACAGGCCGGCTAGCGGGGGTAATGAGCAGTTCTTC.

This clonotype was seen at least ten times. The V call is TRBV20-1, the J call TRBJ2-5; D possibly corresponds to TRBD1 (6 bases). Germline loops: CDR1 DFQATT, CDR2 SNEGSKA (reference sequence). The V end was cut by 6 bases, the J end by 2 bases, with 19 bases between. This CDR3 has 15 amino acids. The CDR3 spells CSAYRVRAQQETQYF. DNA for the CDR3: TGCAGTGCCTACAGGGTTCGGGCCCAACAAGAGACCCAGTACTTC.

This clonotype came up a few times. The CDR3 nucleotides read TGTGCCAGCAGCCAAGCGGGGACAGGGGGTATCACAGATACGCAGTATTTT. Its translation: CASSQAGTGGITDTQYF. J is TRBJ2-3 and V is TRBV4-2; 11 positions match TRBD1. Looked up from germline, CDR1 is LGHNA and CDR2 is YNFKEQ. The ends lost 1 base at V and 2 bases at J; junction bases unmatched: 5. The CDR3 is 17 residues long.

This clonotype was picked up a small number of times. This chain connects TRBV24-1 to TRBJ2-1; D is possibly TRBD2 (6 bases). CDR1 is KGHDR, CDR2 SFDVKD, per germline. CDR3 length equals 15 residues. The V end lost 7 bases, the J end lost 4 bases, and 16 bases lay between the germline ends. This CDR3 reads CATSTGDFQYNEQFF. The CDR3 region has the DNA TGTGCCACCAGCACTGGGGACTTTCAATACAATGAGCAGTTCTTC.

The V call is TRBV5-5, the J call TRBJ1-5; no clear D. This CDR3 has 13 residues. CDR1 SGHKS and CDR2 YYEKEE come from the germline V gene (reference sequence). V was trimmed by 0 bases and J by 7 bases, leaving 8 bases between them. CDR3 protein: CASSLEGKQPQHF. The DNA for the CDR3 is TGTGCCAGCAGCTTGGAAGGGAAACAGCCCCAGCATTTT.

CDR3 protein: CASSRSALPGYNEQFF. In nucleotides, the CDR3 is TGCGCCAGCAGCCGATCAGCGCTCCCTGGCTACAATGAGCAGTTCTTC. The chain has TRBV10-1 and TRBJ2-1; D is uncertain. This CDR3 spans 16 amino acids. Looked up from germline, CDR1 is WNHNN and CDR2 is SYGVQD (reference sequence). The V end was cut by 6 bases, the J end by 3 bases, with 18 bases between.